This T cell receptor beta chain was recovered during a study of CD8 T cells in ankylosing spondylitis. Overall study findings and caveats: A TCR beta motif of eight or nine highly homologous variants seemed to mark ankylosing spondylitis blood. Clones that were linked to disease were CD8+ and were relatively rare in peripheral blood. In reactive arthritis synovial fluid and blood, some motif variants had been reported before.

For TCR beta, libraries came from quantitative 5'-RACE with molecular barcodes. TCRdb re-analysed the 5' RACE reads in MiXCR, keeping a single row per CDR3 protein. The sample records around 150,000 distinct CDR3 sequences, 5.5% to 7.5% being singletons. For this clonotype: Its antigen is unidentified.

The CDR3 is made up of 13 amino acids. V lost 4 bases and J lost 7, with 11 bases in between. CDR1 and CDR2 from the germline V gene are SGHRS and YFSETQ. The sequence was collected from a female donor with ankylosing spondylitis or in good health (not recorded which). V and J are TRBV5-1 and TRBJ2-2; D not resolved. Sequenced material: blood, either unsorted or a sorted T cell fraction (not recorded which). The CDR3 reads CASSPKEFGELFF. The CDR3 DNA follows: TGCGCCAGCAGCCCAAAGGAGTTCGGGGAGCTGTTTTTT.